The TCR beta chain described here comes from a study of T cell repertoires in cytomegalovirus infection. The overall study: Public TCR beta signatures marked donors with CMV infection and the matching HLA.

TCRdb reanalysed the reads using MiXCR and keeps one entry per CDR3 protein. This table holds 150,000 to 200,000 distinct CDR3 sequences, around 14% found once. The CDR3 length is 14 residues. The germline V gene has CDR1 SGHAT and CDR2 FQNNGV. V was cut by 7 bases and J by 1 base, with 13 bases left in between. This sequence joins TRBV11-2 and TRBJ1-1; D ambiguous. This sequence originates from a human donor in good health (CMV status not recorded). Some clones in this sample may be carry-over from other donors' samples. The sequenced sample consisted of PBMCs. CDR3: CASTLRWGNTEAFF. As DNA, the CDR3 is TGTGCCAGCACCCTCCGCTGGGGGAACACTGAAGCTTTCTTT.